This T cell receptor beta chain was captured in a study of early T cells in non-severe SARS-CoV-2 infection. Overall study: Sequencing targeted bulk RNA from unsorted whole blood, leaving chains unpaired.

General observations from the study: VDJdb matching skewed toward anti-spike CD8 responses, missing private and CD4 specificities.

V was pared by 2 bases and J by 4 bases, with 2 bases between. CDR1 and CDR2 (germline): MNHEY, SVGEGT. The CDR3 sequence is 11 residues long. As to this clonotype: Antigen specificity is unknown.

Attachment of unique molecular identifiers was made to individual cDNA molecules. One entry per CDR3 protein results from TCRdb running MiXCR on the 5' RACE reads. The sample gives 85,000 to 100,000 distinct CDR3 sequences, 8% to 13% of which show up once; less than 5.5% is in the top ten. This specimen consisted of whole blood, obtained at baseline. The clonotype originates from an adult who was a healthcare worker with PCR-confirmed SARS-CoV-2 infection or an uninfected control (not recorded which). The chain couples TRBV6-2 or TRBV6-3 to TRBJ2-5; the D is unclear. The CDR3, as DNA: TGTGCCAGCAGTTACGGAGAGACCCAGTACTTC. Protein: CASSYGETQYF.